The entry that follows covers one TCR beta chain sequence. Its antigen is unknown. TCRdb reprocessed the reads with MiXCR, giving one entry per CDR3 protein. The repertoire holds about 920,000 distinct CDR3 sequences, with roughly 30% as singletons. The data derive from a study of T cell repertoires in cytomegalovirus infection. Points from the study as a whole: Across the ex vivo response, the dominant clonotypes were HLA-C-restricted CMV-specific TCR beta clonotypes.

There are 15 residues in the CDR3. Germline V gives CDR1 LNHDA, CDR2 SQIVND (reference sequence). V was trimmed by 3 bases and J by 5 bases, leaving 16 bases between them. This specimen consisted of cultured CD8+ T cells from PBMCs, obtained from culture after CMV antigen stimulation. V is TRBV19 and J is TRBJ2-5; the D gene could be TRBD1 or TRBD2 (5 bases each). This TCR was recovered from a human donor in good health (CMV status not recorded). Some clones in this sample may be carry-over from other donors' samples. CDR3 sequence: CASSMSILRGETQYF. CDR3 nucleotides: TGTGCCAGTAGTATGAGTATTCTGAGGGGTGAGACCCAGTACTTC.